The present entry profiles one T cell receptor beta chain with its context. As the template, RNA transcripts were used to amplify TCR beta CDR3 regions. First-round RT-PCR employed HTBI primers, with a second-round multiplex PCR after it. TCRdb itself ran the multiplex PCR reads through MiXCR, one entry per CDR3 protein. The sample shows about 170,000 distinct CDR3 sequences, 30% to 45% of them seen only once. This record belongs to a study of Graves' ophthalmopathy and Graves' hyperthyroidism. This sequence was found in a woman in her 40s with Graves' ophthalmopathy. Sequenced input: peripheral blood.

CDR3 DNA: TGTGCCAGCAGTTTCGACAGAATTTTCTATGGCTACACCTTC. Amino acids: CASSFDRIFYGYTF. This chain connects TRBV12-3 or TRBV12-4 to TRBJ1-2, with D perhaps TRBD1 (5 bases). V lost 3 bases, J lost 4 bases, and 12 bases lay in between. The CDR3 length is 14 residues.